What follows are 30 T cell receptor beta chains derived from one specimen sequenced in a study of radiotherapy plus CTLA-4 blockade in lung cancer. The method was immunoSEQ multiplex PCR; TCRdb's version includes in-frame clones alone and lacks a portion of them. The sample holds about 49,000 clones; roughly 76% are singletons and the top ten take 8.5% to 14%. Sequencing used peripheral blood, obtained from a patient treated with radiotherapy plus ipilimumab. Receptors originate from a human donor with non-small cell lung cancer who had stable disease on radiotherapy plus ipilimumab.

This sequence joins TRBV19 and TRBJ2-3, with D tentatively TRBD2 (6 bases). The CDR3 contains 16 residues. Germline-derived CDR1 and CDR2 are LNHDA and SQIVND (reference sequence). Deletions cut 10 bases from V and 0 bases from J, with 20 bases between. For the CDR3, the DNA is TGTGCCACCGCAGTGGGGCGGGGTGCTAGCACAGATACGCAGTATTTT. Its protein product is CATAVGRGASTDTQYF.

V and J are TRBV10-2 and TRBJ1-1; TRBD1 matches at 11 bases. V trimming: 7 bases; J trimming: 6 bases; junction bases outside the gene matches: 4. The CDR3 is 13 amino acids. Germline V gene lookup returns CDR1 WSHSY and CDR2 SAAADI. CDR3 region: CASTGQGASEAFF. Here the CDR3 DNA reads TGCGCCAGCACTGGACAGGGGGCCTCTGAAGCTTTCTTT.

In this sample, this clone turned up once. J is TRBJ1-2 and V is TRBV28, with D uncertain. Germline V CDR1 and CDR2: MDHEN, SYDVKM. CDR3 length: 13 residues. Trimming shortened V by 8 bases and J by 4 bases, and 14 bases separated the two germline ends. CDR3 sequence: CASGNLRTYGYTF. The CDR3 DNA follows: TGTGCCAGCGGAAACCTTAGGACCTATGGCTACACCTTC.

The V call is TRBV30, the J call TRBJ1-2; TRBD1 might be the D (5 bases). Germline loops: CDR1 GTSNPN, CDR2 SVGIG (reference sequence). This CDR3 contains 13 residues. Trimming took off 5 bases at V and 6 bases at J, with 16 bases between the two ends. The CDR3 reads CAWVRQSLNGYTF. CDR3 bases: TGTGCCTGGGTTAGACAGAGCCTTAATGGCTACACCTTC.

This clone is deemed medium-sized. CDR3 region: CASSPSGASYNEQFF. DNA of the CDR3: TGTGCCAGTAGTCCTAGCGGGGCTTCCTACAATGAGCAGTTCTTC. This chain connects TRBV19 to TRBJ2-1; 9 bases match TRBD2. J was trimmed by 1 base and V by 5 bases; bases with no gene match: 3. Looked up from germline, CDR1 is LNHDA and CDR2 is SQIVND (reference sequence). The CDR3 is made up of 15 amino acids.

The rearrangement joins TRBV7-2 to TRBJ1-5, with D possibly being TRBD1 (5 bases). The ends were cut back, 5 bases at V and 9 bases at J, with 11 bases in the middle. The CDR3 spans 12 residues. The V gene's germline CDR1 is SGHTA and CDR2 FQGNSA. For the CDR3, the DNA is TGTGCCAGCAGCCCACTCGGGGGGCCCCAGCATTTT. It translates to CASSPLGGPQHF.

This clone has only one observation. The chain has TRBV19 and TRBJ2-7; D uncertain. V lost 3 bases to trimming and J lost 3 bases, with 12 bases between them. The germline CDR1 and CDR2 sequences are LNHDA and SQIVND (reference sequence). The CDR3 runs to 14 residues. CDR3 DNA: TGTGCCAGTAGTATTTTTTCAGGAGACTACGAGCAGTACGTC. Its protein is CASSIFSGDYEQYV.

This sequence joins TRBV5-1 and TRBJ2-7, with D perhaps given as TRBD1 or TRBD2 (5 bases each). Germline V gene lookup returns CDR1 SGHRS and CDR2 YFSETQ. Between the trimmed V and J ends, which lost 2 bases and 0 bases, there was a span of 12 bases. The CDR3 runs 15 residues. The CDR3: CASSFVGRGSYEQYF. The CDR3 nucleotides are TGCGCCAGCAGCTTCGTGGGACGGGGCTCCTACGAGCAGTACTTC.

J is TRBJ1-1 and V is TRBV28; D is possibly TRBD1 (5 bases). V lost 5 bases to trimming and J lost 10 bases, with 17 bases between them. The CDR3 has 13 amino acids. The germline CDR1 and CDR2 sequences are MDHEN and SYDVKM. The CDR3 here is CASSPSPGRLAFF. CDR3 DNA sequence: TGTGCCAGCAGTCCATCCCCGGGGCGGTTAGCTTTCTTT.

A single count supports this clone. As DNA, the CDR3 is TGTGCCAGCAGCTTAATGGCAGGGGGCGATCAAGAGACCCAGTACTTC. Translating it yields CASSLMAGGDQETQYF. V and J are TRBV7-3 and TRBJ2-5, with 8 bases identical to TRBD1. Unmatched junction bases numbered 6, after V lost 1 base and J lost 2 bases. Germline lookup yields CDR1 SGHTA and CDR2 FQGTGA. CDR3 length: 16 residues.

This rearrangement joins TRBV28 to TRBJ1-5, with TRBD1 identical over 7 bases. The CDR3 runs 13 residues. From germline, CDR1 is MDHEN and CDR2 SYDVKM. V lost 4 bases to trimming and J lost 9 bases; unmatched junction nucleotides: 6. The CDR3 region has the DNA TGTGCCAGCAGTTCCACGACAGGGCTGCCCCAGCATTTT. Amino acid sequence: CASSSTTGLPQHF. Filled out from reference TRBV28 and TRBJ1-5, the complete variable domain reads DVKVTQSSRYLVKRTGEKVFLECVQDMDHENMFWYRQDPGLGLRLIYFSYDVKMKEKGDIPEGYSVSREKKERFSLILESASTNQTSMYLCASSSTTGLPQHFGDGTRLSIL.

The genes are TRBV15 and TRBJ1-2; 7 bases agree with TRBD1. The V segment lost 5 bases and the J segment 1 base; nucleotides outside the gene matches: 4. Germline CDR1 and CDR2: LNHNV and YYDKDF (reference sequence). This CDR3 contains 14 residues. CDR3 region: CATSADRINYGYTF. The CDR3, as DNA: TGTGCCACCAGCGCGGACAGGATTAACTATGGCTACACCTTC.

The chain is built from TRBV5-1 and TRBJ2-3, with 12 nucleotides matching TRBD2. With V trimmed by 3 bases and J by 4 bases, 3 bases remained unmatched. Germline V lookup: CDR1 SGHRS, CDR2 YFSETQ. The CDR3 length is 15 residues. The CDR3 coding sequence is TGCGCCAGCAGCTCAGGACTAGCGGGGTCAGATACGCAGTATTTT. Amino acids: CASSSGLAGSDTQYF.

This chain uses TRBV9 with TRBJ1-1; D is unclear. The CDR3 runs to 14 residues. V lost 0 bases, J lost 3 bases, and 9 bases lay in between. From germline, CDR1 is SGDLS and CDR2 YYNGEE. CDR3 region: CASSVGGRDTEAFF. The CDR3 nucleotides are TGTGCCAGCAGCGTAGGGGGTCGGGACACTGAAGCTTTCTTT.

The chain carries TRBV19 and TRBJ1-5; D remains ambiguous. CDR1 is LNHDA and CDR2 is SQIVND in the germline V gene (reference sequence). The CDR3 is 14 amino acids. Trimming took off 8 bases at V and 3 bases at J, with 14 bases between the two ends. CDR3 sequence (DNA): TGTGCCAGTGATGCGAAAGGTTACAATCAGCCCCAGCATTTT. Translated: CASDAKGYNQPQHF.

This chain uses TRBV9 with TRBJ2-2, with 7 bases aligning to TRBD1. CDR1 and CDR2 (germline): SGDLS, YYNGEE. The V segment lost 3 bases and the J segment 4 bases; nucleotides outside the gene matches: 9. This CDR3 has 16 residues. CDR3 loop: CASSDRQGEVTGELFF. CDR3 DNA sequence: TGTGCCAGCAGCGACCGACAGGGAGAGGTCACCGGGGAGCTGTTTTTT. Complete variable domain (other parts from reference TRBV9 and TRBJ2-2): DSGVTQTPKHLITATGQRVTLRCSPRSGDLSVYWYQQSLDQGLQFLIQYYNGEERAKGNILERFSAQQFPDLHSELNLSSLELGDSALYFCASSDRQGEVTGELFFGEGSRLTVL.

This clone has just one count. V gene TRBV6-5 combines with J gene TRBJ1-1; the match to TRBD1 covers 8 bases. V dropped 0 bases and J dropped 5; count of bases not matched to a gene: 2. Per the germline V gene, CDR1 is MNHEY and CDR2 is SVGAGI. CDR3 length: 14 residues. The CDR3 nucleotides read TGTGCCAGCAGTTACTCGGGACAGGCTACTGAAGCTTTCTTT. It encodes CASSYSGQATEAFF.

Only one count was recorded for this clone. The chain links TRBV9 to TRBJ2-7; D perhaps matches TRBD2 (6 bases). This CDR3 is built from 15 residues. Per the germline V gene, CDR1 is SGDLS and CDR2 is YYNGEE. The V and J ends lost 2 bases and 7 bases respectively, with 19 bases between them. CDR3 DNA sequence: TGTGCCAGCAGCGTCTCAGGTGGAGGCGGGGATGAGCAGTACTTC. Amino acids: CASSVSGGGGDEQYF.

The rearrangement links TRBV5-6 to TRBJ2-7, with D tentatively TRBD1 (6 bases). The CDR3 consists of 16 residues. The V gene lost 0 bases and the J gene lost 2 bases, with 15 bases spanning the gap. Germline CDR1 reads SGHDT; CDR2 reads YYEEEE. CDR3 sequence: CASSLDKGQLTYEQYF. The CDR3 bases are TGTGCCAGCAGCTTGGATAAGGGACAACTCACCTACGAGCAGTACTTC.

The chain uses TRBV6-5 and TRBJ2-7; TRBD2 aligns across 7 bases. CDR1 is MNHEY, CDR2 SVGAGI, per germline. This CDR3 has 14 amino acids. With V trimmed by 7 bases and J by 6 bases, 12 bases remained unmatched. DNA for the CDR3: TGTGCCAGCACTCCACGGGGCGGGGGACCCGAGCAGTACTTC. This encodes CASTPRGGGPEQYF.

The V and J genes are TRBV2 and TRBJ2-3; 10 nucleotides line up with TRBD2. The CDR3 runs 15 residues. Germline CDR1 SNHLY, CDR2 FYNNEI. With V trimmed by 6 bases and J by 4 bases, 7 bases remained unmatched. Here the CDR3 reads CASRSQRGGPDTQYF. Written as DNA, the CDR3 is TGTGCCAGCAGGTCTCAGCGGGGGGGCCCAGATACGCAGTATTTT.

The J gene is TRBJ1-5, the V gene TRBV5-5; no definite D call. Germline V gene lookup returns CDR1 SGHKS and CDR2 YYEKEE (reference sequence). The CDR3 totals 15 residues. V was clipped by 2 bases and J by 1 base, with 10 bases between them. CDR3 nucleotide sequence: TGTGCCAGCAGCTTCTTAGGATCCAGCAATCAGCCCCAGCATTTT. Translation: CASSFLGSSNQPQHF.

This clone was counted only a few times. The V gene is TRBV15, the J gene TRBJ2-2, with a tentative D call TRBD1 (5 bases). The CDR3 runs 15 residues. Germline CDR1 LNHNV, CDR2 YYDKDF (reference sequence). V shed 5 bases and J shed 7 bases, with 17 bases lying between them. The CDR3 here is CATSGSTGYSGELFF. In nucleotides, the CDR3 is TGTGCCACCAGCGGGTCAACAGGTTACAGCGGGGAGCTGTTTTTT.

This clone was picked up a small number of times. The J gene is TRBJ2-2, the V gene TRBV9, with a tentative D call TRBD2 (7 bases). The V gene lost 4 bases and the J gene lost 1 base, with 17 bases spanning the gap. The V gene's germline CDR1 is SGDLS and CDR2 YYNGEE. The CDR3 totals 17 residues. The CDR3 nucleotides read TGTGCCAGCAGCCCCTTAGGGGGGGCCTTGAACACCGGGGAGCTGTTTTTT. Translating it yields CASSPLGGALNTGELFF.

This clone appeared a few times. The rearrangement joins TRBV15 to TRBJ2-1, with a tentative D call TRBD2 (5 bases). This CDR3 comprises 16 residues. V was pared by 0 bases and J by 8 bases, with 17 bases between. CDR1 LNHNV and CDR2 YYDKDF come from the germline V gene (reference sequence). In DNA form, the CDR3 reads TGTGCCACCAGCAGAGATTTGAACAGTTTCGGGGATGAGCAGTTCTTC. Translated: CATSRDLNSFGDEQFF.

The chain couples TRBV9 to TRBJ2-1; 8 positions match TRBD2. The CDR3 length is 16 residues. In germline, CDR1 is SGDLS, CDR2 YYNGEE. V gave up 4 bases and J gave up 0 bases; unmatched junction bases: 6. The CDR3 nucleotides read TGTGCCAGCAGCCACCGGGGGGGGAGCTCCTACAATGAGCAGTTCTTC. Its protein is CASSHRGGSSYNEQFF.

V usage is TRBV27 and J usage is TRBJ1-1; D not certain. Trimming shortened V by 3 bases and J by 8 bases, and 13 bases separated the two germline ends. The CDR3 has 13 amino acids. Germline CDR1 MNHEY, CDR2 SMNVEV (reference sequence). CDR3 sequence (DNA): TGTGCCAGCAGTTTCCGAGGGCCAGGCGAAGCTTTCTTT. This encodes CASSFRGPGEAFF.

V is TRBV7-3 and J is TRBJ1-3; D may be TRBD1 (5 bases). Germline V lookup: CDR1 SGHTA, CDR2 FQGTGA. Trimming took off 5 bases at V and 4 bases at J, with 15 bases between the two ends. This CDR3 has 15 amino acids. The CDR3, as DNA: TGTGCCAGCAGCGTACTCCCGGGGGGAGGAAACACCATATATTTT. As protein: CASSVLPGGGNTIYF.

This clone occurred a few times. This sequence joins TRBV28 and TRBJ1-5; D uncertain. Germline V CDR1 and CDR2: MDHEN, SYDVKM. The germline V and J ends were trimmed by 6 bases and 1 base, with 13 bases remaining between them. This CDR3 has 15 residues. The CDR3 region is CASRRVASSNQPQHF. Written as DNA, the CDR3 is TGTGCCAGCAGACGTGTAGCGTCCAGCAATCAGCCCCAGCATTTT.

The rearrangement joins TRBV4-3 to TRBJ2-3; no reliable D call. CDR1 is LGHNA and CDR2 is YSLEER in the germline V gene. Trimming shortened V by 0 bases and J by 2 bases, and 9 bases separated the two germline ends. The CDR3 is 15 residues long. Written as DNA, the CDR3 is TGCGCCAGCAGCCAAGACGAACAGACCACAGATACGCAGTATTTT. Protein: CASSQDEQTTDTQYF.